The rows below give T cell receptor beta chains drawn from one sample of a study of T-cell memory formation after mild COVID-19. From the 5' RACE reads, TCRdb called clonotypes with MiXCR, one entry per CDR3 protein. In the table there are some 250,000 distinct CDR3 sequences, about 20% of which are singletons. The source material was PBMCs or a T cell subset sorted from them (not recorded which). The receptor source for this set is a man aged 18 to 30 who had mild COVID-19 (a few samples of this study predate the infection). Cell type and time point are not known. The CDR3 runs from the conserved cysteine through the conserved F or W. Fields, in order: clone size, J gene, D gene, V gene, CDR3 protein, CDR3 DNA. A D gene is named only where the DNA matches it firmly. Part of the rows lack a size; the others show once, few, many or a class for expanded clones.

>few|TRBJ2-1|.|TRBV7-3
CASSSLPSWHEQFF
TGTGCCAGCAGCTCCCTCCCCAGTTGGCATGAGCAGTTCTTC
>.|TRBJ2-1|.|TRBV7-2
CASSFDRENNEQFF
TGTGCCAGCAGCTTCGACAGAGAGAACAATGAGCAGTTCTTC
>.|TRBJ2-3|.|TRBV2
CASNREEDTQYF
TGTGCCAGCAACAGGGAGGAAGATACGCAGTATTTT
>.|TRBJ2-1|.|TRBV6-1
CASSVGQYNEQFF
TGTGCCAGCAGCGTCGGCCAGTACAATGAGCAGTTCTTC
>.|TRBJ1-4|.|TRBV20-1
CSAGRDGNEKLFF
TGCAGTGCTGGCCGGGACGGAAATGAAAAACTGTTTTTT
>.|TRBJ1-4|.|TRBV5-1
CASSPYGTPSEKLFF
TGCGCCAGCAGTCCCTACGGGACACCCAGTGAAAAACTGTTTTTT
>.|TRBJ2-1|TRBD2|TRBV6-5
CASSYSQRGAYNEQFF
TGTGCCAGCAGTTACTCCCAGCGGGGGGCCTACAATGAGCAGTTCTTC
>.|TRBJ2-7|.|TRBV5-1
CASSLEWGQEQYF
TGCGCCAGCAGCCTGGAGTGGGGCCAGGAGCAGTACTTC
>.|TRBJ1-1|.|TRBV7-6
CASSLGGRDEAFF
TGTGCCAGCAGCCTGGGCGGGCGGGATGAAGCTTTCTTT
>few|TRBJ1-3|.|TRBV3-1
CASSRGGSGNTIYF
TGTGCCAGCAGTCGGGGGGGCTCTGGAAACACCATATATTTT
>.|TRBJ1-1|.|TRBV19
CASTSLWLGTEAFF
TGTGCCAGTACCTCTTTATGGCTGGGAACTGAAGCTTTCTTT
>.|TRBJ2-1|.|TRBV12-3/TRBV12-4
CATAILGNDEQFF
TGTGCCACCGCCATACTGGGGAATGATGAGCAGTTCTTC
>few|TRBJ2-5|.|TRBV20-1
CSARGTASQETQYF
TGCAGTGCTAGAGGAACAGCTTCTCAAGAGACCCAGTACTTC
>few|TRBJ2-1|TRBD2|TRBV20-1
CSAELAGGFRQFF
TGCAGTGCAGAACTAGCGGGGGGGTTTCGGCAGTTCTTC
>few|TRBJ2-5|.|TRBV7-3
CASSRGHSAETQYF
TGTGCCAGCAGCCGCGGACACTCGGCGGAGACCCAGTACTTC
>few|TRBJ1-1|.|TRBV6-5
CASSPGYTEAFF
TGTGCCAGCAGTCCAGGGTACACTGAAGCTTTCTTT
>.|TRBJ1-2|.|TRBV30
CAWNMGHGIYTF
TGTGCCTGGAACATGGGACACGGCATTTACACCTTC
>few|TRBJ2-5|TRBD1|TRBV6-1
CASSAPWDSWSETQYF
TGTGCCAGCAGTGCCCCGTGGGACAGCTGGTCAGAGACCCAGTACTTC
>many|TRBJ2-3|.|TRBV2
CASSEPFTDTQYF
TGTGCCAGCAGTGAACCCTTCACGGATACGCAGTATTTT
>few|TRBJ2-7|TRBD2|TRBV20-1
CSAREGTSGDEQYF
TGCAGTGCTAGAGAAGGGACTAGCGGGGACGAGCAGTACTTC
>few|TRBJ1-5|.|TRBV6-6
CASSYAGGRQPQHF
TGTGCCAGCAGTTACGCCGGGGGGCGTCAGCCCCAGCATTTT
>few|TRBJ1-6|.|TRBV7-2
CASSSRYTPLHF
TGTGCCAGCAGCTCCCGCTATACTCCCCTCCACTTT
>.|TRBJ1-6|.|TRBV6-5
CASREDSMYNSPLHF
TGTGCCAGCAGAGAAGACAGCATGTATAATTCACCCCTCCACTTT
>.|TRBJ2-1|TRBD2|TRBV11-1
CASSSTGGPSEQFF
TGTGCCAGCAGCTCGACGGGGGGGCCGAGTGAGCAGTTCTTC
>.|TRBJ2-1|.|TRBV12-3/TRBV12-4
CASSSQPSSYNEQFF
TGTGCCAGCAGCTCCCAGCCGAGCTCCTACAATGAGCAGTTCTTC
>.|TRBJ1-1|.|TRBV5-1
CASSFTGPAAEAFF
TGCGCCAGCAGCTTCACAGGGCCCGCCGCTGAAGCTTTCTTT
>.|TRBJ1-1|.|TRBV5-1
CATRTALNTEAFF
TGCGCTACGAGGACCGCATTGAACACTGAAGCTTTCTTT
>once|TRBJ2-7|.|TRBV25-1
CASVQGWEGEQYF
TGTGCCAGCGTACAGGGGTGGGAGGGTGAGCAGTACTTC
>.|TRBJ1-4|.|TRBV4-1
CASSQASTEKLFF
TGCGCCAGCAGCCAAGCCTCAACCGAAAAACTGTTTTTT
>.|TRBJ2-1|.|TRBV5-1
CASSGDGYNEQFF
TGCGCCAGCAGCGGGGACGGATACAATGAGCAGTTCTTC
>.|TRBJ2-5|TRBD1|TRBV27
CASSLAPTGRETQYF
TGTGCCAGCAGTTTGGCACCGACAGGGCGGGAGACCCAGTACTTC
>.|TRBJ2-5|.|TRBV7-3
CASSWGPGRQETQYF
TGTGCCAGCAGCTGGGGTCCCGGGCGCCAGGAGACCCAGTACTTC
>.|TRBJ2-1|.|TRBV18
CASSRRDGDYNEQFF
TGTGCCAGCTCTCGCCGGGACGGAGACTACAATGAGCAGTTCTTC
>.|TRBJ2-1|.|TRBV5-1
CASSWRAKYNEQFF
TGCGCCAGCAGCTGGCGGGCGAAGTACAATGAGCAGTTCTTC
>few|TRBJ2-5|TRBD1|TRBV4-1
CASSHRFKGAPETQYF
TGCGCCAGCAGCCACAGGTTCAAGGGGGCCCCAGAGACCCAGTACTTC
>few|TRBJ1-2|TRBD1|TRBV5-1
CASSLQGDGYTF
TGCGCCAGCAGCTTGCAGGGGGATGGCTACACCTTC
>.|TRBJ1-3|.|TRBV19
CASRLLGISGNTIYF
TGTGCCAGTAGACTGCTGGGAATCTCTGGAAACACCATATATTTT
>.|TRBJ2-5|TRBD2|TRBV27
CASRFSLAGGMETQYF
TGTGCCAGCAGATTCAGTCTAGCGGGGGGTATGGAGACCCAGTACTTC
>.|TRBJ2-7|TRBD2|TRBV5-6
CASSLYTSGGAKVFEQYF
TGTGCCAGCAGCTTGTACACTAGCGGGGGGGCCAAGGTGTTCGAGCAGTACTTC
>many|TRBJ2-1|.|TRBV5-1
CASSPAAGEDEQFF
TGCGCCAGCAGCCCCGCGGCAGGGGAGGATGAGCAGTTCTTC
>few|TRBJ1-1|.|TRBV11-2
CASSFGTRMKAFF
TGTGCCAGCAGCTTCGGGACGCGGATGAAGGCTTTCTTT
>.|TRBJ1-1|.|TRBV18
CASSPPASSRGTEAFF
TGTGCCAGCTCACCACCTGCAAGCTCGCGGGGGACTGAAGCTTTCTTT
>many|TRBJ2-5|TRBD2|TRBV3-1
CASSPTGEGTQYF
TGTGCCAGCAGCCCCACCGGGGAGGGGACCCAGTACTTC
>.|TRBJ1-1|.|TRBV12-3/TRBV12-4
CASSLQGWTNTEAFF
TGTGCCAGCAGTTTACAGGGGTGGACGAACACTGAAGCTTTCTTT
>.|TRBJ2-3|.|TRBV10-3
CASRDSGTDTQYF
TGTGCCAGCCGGGACTCGGGCACAGATACGCAGTATTTT
>few|TRBJ2-3|TRBD2|TRBV7-2
CASSSPLRGGMDTQYF
TGTGCCAGCAGCTCCCCCCTGCGGGGGGGGATGGATACGCAGTATTTT